The clone carrying this T cell receptor (beta chain) has a count of ten or more. The antigen is unknown. The data originate from a study of molecular identifiers for immune sequencing clone quantification. Regarding the study as a whole: Sharing of a barcode by identical TCR molecules could cause highly expanded clone sizes to be underestimated. In naive cells, clones above 20 RNA copies held under 1% of molecules, whereas in effector cells they held over 99%.

MiXCR was run by TCRdb on the PCR reads, yielding one entry per CDR3 protein. The profile covers 55,000 to 75,000 distinct CDR3 sequences, with about 18% appearing a single time and approximately 1.5% taken by the ten largest. The receptor was isolated from a human donor in good health. Some libraries in this study had Jurkat cell RNA spiked in. Sequencing was done on a sample of naive CD8+ T cells from blood, with Jurkat cell RNA spiked in. Subset defined: FACS-sorted CD8+CD4-CCR7+CD45RA+ naive T cells.

CDR3 in amino acids: CATSERGYEQYF. CDR3 DNA sequence: TGTGCCACCAGTGAGAGGGGCTACGAGCAGTACTTC. This chain joins TRBV24-1 and TRBJ2-7; tentatively, D is TRBD1 or TRBD2 (5 bases each). V shed 4 bases and J shed 3 bases, with 6 bases lying between them. This CDR3 contains 12 residues. The germline V gene has CDR1 KGHDR and CDR2 SFDVKD.